This TCR beta chain appears in the sequencing data of a study of shared clonotypes between healthy human individuals. Study overall: Each donor's CD4 naive and CD4 memory cells filled three plates apiece, CD8 naive two, and CD8 memory one.

CDR3 length: 15 amino acids. Germline loops: CDR1 SGHDT, CDR2 YYEEEE. V was trimmed by 0 bases and J by 2 bases, leaving 12 bases between them. The study ran the assay at deep level. TCRdb's copy holds only in-frame clones and misses some; the assay was immunoSEQ multiplex PCR. The sample shows about 2.2 million clones, about 94% of them seen only once. The naive CD8 population came from CD45RO-negative cells selected for CCR7, without terminally differentiated effector memory CD45RA+ cells. Each sample came from a Caucasian adult donor living in Nashville, Tennessee. The chain combines TRBV5-6 with TRBJ2-7; no clear D. The sequenced material came from naive CD8+ T cells from PBMCs. The clonotype comes from a man between 18 and 35 years old in good health. Some clones in this sample may be carry-over from other donors' samples. The CDR3 sequence is CASSLGWARPYEQYF. The CDR3 DNA is TGTGCCAGCAGCTTGGGTTGGGCCAGACCCTACGAGCAGTACTTC.